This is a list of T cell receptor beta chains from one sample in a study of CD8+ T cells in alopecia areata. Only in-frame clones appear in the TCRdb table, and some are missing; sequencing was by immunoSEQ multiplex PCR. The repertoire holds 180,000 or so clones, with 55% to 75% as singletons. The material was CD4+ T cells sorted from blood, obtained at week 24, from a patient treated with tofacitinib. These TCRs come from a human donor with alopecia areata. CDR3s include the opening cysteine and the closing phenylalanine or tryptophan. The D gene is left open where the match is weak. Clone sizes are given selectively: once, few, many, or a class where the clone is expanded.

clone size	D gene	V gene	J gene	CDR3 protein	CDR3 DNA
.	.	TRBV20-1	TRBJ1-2	CSARNLRYTF	TGCAGTGCTAGAAACCTTCGCTACACCTTC
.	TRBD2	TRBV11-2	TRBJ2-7	CASSLDLTSGTYEQYF	TGTGCCAGCAGCTTGGATTTGACTAGCGGGACCTACGAGCAGTACTTC
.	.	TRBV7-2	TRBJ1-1	CASSSHPNTEAFF	TGTGCCAGCAGCTCCCATCCGAACACTGAAGCTTTCTTT
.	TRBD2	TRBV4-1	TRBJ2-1	CASSQGGGSDEQFF	TGCGCCAGCAGCCAAGGCGGCGGGAGTGATGAGCAGTTCTTC
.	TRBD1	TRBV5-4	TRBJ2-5	CASGTEETQYF	TGTGCCAGCGGGACAGAAGAGACCCAGTACTTC
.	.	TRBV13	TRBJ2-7	CASSLVYEQYF	TGTGCCAGCAGCTTAGTCTACGAGCAGTACTTC
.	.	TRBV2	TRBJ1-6	CASSESRSSPLHF	TGTGCCAGCAGTGAGAGTCGCAGCTCACCCCTCCACTTT
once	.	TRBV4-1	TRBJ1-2	CASSQTRGSSNYGYTF	TGCGCCAGCAGCCAAACTCGGGGCTCATCTAACTATGGCTACACCTTC
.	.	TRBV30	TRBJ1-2	CAWIADNYGYTF	TGTGCCTGGATCGCAGACAACTATGGCTACACCTTC
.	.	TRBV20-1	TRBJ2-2	CSARRAGELFF	TGCAGTGCTAGAAGGGCCGGGGAGCTGTTTTTT
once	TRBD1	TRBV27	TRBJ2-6	CASSKLGQGANVLTF	TGTGCCAGCAGTAAACTGGGACAGGGGGCCAACGTCCTGACTTTC
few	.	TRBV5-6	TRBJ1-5	CASSLAPSQPQHF	TGTGCCAGCAGCTTGGCCCCTTCTCAGCCCCAGCATTTT
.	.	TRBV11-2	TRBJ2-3	CASITPGADTQYF	TGTGCCAGCATTACGCCGGGGGCCGATACGCAGTATTTT
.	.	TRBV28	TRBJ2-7	CASSFGLREKVQYF	TGTGCCAGCAGTTTCGGGTTACGGGAAAAAGTGCAGTACTTC
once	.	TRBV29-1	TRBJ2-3	CSVERGYADTQYF	TGCAGCGTTGAAAGAGGGTATGCAGATACGCAGTATTTT
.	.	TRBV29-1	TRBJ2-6	CSVEDGSGANVLTF	TGCAGCGTTGAAGATGGCTCTGGGGCCAACGTCCTGACTTTC
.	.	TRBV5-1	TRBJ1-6	CASSLAQGDSPLHF	TGCGCCAGCAGCTTGGCACAGGGTGATTCACCCCTCCACTTT
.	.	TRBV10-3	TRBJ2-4	CAISESGDIQYF	TGTGCCATCAGTGAGTCGGGGGACATTCAGTACTTC
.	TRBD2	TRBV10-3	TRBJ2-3	CAISEIAGTDTQYF	TGTGCCATCAGTGAAATAGCGGGGACAGATACGCAGTATTTT
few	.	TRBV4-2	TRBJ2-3	CASSQDRGDTQYF	TGTGCCAGCAGCCAAGACAGGGGTGATACGCAGTATTTT
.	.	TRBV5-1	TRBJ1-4	CASSLGAGDVEKLFF	TGCGCCAGCAGCTTGGGCGCAGGGGACGTCGAAAAACTGTTTTTT
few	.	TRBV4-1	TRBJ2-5	CASSQAQGAGQETQYF	TGCGCCAGCAGCCAAGCTCAAGGGGCCGGTCAAGAGACCCAGTACTTC
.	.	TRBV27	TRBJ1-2	CASSLLQGASYGYTF	TGTGCCAGCAGTTTACTCCAGGGAGCCAGCTATGGCTACACCTTC
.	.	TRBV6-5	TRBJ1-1	CASGLQGFDTEAFF	TGTGCCAGCGGACTCCAGGGGTTCGACACTGAAGCTTTCTTT
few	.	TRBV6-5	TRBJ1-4	CASSYSVPGSNEKLFF	TGTGCCAGCAGTTACTCCGTCCCAGGGTCTAATGAAAAACTGTTTTTT
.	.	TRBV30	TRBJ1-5	CAWSADEVGGPQHF	TGTGCCTGGAGTGCCGACGAGGTAGGCGGGCCCCAGCATTTT
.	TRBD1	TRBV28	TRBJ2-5	CASRGTGIGETQYF	TGTGCCAGCAGAGGGACAGGGATCGGAGAGACCCAGTACTTC
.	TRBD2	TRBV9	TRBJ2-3	CASSVESSGRDTQYF	TGTGCCAGCAGCGTAGAATCTAGCGGGAGAGATACGCAGTATTTT
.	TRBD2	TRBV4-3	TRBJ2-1	CASSQVAGSSYNEQFF	TGCGCCAGCAGCCAAGTAGCGGGGAGCTCCTACAATGAGCAGTTCTTC
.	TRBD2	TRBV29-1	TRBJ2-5	CSVFGTSGKETQYF	TGCAGCGTCTTTGGGACTAGCGGAAAAGAGACCCAGTACTTC
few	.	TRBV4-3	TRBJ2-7	CASSQDRQAHNYF	TGCGCCAGCAGCCAAGATCGACAGGCGCACAACTACTTC